This TCR beta chain was documented in a study of T cell responses to AZD1222 COVID-19 vaccine. V was clipped by 5 bases and J by 5 bases; unmatched bases: 6. This CDR3 spans 14 amino acids. Germline V gives CDR1 SGHTA, CDR2 FQGNSA. Some clones are missing from TCRdb's copy, which holds only in-frame ones; the method was immunoSEQ multiplex PCR. The repertoire holds about 59,000 clones, with 80% to 90% as singletons. A few counts support this clone. The chain uses TRBV7-2 and TRBJ1-2; 9 bases agree with TRBD1. Specimen: peripheral blood, collected 28 days after the second AZD1222 dose. The sequence derives from an adult who received the AZD1222 COVID-19 vaccine. CDR3 sequence: CASSASGQGYGYTF. DNA for the CDR3: TGTGCCAGCAGCGCCTCGGGACAGGGATATGGCTACACCTTC.